This record covers a single TCR beta chain. Its cognate antigen is unknown. This sample is drawn from a study of cytomegalovirus exposure and HLA in healthy donors. The ends were cut back, 3 bases at V and 5 bases at J, with 11 bases in the middle. Germline V gives CDR1 MNHEY, CDR2 SMNVEV (reference sequence). The CDR3 extends over 15 amino acids. The study's findings and limits: Accurate HLA-A and HLA-B prediction from TCR beta sequences was reported for most subjects. Another analysis was done later, and it associated roughly 15,000 TCR beta sequences with HLA alleles at 0.05 false discovery rate.

PCR used 60 Vbeta primers and 13 Jbeta primers. Only in-frame clones appear in the TCRdb table, and some are missing; sequencing was by immunoSEQ multiplex PCR. The sample contains 120,000 to 150,000 clones, roughly four fifths of which appear only once. This chain uses TRBV27 with TRBJ1-6; perhaps TRBD1 as D (5 bases). Sequencing used PBMCs. This receptor was obtained from a woman between 35 and 50 years old in good health and CMV-seronegative. In nucleotides, the CDR3 is TGTGCCAGCAGTTTGGCAGGGATAAATAATTCACCCCTCCACTTT. The encoded protein is CASSLAGINNSPLHF.